These 25 T cell receptor beta chains were all obtained from the same sample, sequenced in a study of long-term antiretroviral therapy in people with HIV. At the survey level, the v3.0 immunoSEQ assay was run. The data were produced by immunoSEQ multiplex PCR, yet TCRdb's version contains in-frame clones alone and is incomplete. The table includes fewer than 25,000 clones, roughly 82% detected once. The source material was unsorted PBMCs, sampled almost 6 years after starting antiretroviral therapy. Receptor source: a man under 40 with HIV.

The rearrangement uses TRBV30 and TRBJ1-3; D is undetermined. Germline CDR1 is GTSNPN and CDR2 is SVGIG (reference sequence). The ends were cut back, 1 base at V and 0 bases at J, with 10 bases in the middle. The CDR3 is 15 amino acids. CDR3: CAWSGETLSGNTIYF. Here the CDR3 DNA reads TGTGCCTGGAGTGGGGAGACCCTCTCTGGAAACACCATATATTTT.

The chain carries TRBV5-4 and TRBJ2-7; a weak D match, TRBD2 (5 bases). Germline V gives CDR1 SGHNT, CDR2 YYREEE (reference sequence). Trimming pared 3 bases from V and 2 bases from J, leaving 15 bases between. The CDR3 sequence is 15 residues long. CDR3 nucleotides: TGTGCCAGCAGCTACGAGGGAAAGGGAACCTACGAGCAGTACTTC. Translating gives CASSYEGKGTYEQYF.

This chain connects TRBV9 to TRBJ1-2, with TRBD1 identical over 11 bases. The CDR3 sequence is 13 residues long. CDR1 and CDR2 from the germline V gene are SGDLS and YYNGEE. With 2 bases clipped from V and 6 bases from J, the junction kept 0 bases outside the gene matches. CDR3 DNA: TGTGCCAGCAGCGTGGGACAGGGGGATGGCTACACCTTC. Its translation is CASSVGQGDGYTF.

This chain connects TRBV7-2 to TRBJ2-1; D remains unclear. With 7 bases removed from V and 0 bases from J, the gap between germline ends came to 7 bases. Germline loops: CDR1 SGHTA, CDR2 FQGNSA. The CDR3 runs 13 residues. The CDR3 reads CASTARSYNEQFF. DNA of the CDR3: TGTGCCAGCACGGCGCGCTCCTACAATGAGCAGTTCTTC.

This clone showed up just a few times. The V call is TRBV18, the J call TRBJ1-2; no reliable D call. This CDR3 comprises 11 residues. Trimming cost V 2 bases and J 8 bases, with 6 bases left between them. CDR1 is KGHSH, CDR2 LQKENI, per germline. This chain's CDR3 is CASSPSSGYTF. In DNA, the CDR3 is TGTGCCAGCTCACCATCTTCAGGCTACACCTTC.

This chain connects TRBV5-1 to TRBJ1-1; D ambiguous. This CDR3 has 15 residues. Germline V gives CDR1 SGHRS, CDR2 YFSETQ. V lost 1 base to trimming and J lost 5 bases, with 15 bases between them. CDR3 sequence reads: CASSLYTSMETEAFF. DNA of the CDR3: TGCGCCAGCAGCTTGTATACAAGTATGGAAACTGAAGCTTTCTTT.

The chain links TRBV5-6 to TRBJ1-5; 11 bases are shared with TRBD1. The CDR3 has 16 amino acids. Unmatched junction bases numbered 3, after V lost 0 bases and J lost 4 bases. Germline V gene sequence: CDR1 SGHDT, CDR2 YYEEEE. Here the CDR3 DNA reads TGTGCCAGCAGCTTGGCCGGGACAGGGGGTAATCAGCCCCAGCATTTT. Residues: CASSLAGTGGNQPQHF.

V and J are TRBV7-2 and TRBJ1-6, with 9 bases identical to TRBD1. Germline CDR1 reads SGHTA; CDR2 reads FQGNSA. The trim removed 5 bases at V and 6 bases at J, leaving 8 bases unmatched. CDR3 size: 16 residues. Here the CDR3 reads CASSPRQGGSNSPLHF. The CDR3 bases are TGTGCCAGCAGCCCGAGACAGGGGGGAAGTAATTCACCCCTCCACTTT. The entire variable domain, with the rest obtained from reference TRBV7-2 and TRBJ1-6, is as follows: GAGVSQSPSNKVTEKGKDVELRCDPISGHTALYWYRQSLGQGLEFLIYFQGNSAPDKSGLPSDRFSAERTGGSVSTLTIQRTQQEDSAVYLCASSPRQGGSNSPLHFGNGTRLTVT.

V is TRBV4-3 and J is TRBJ2-3; D is tentatively TRBD1 or TRBD2 (6 bases each). The CDR3 length is 16 residues. Germline-derived CDR1 and CDR2 are LGHNA and YSLEER. Trimming took 1 base from V and 1 from J, leaving 12 bases between them. DNA for the CDR3: TGCGCCAGCAGCCAAGTCGGGGGCCAAGGCACAGATACGCAGTATTTT. Its protein is CASSQVGGQGTDTQYF.

J is TRBJ1-1 and V is TRBV6-5; no clear D. Per the germline V gene, CDR1 is MNHEY and CDR2 is SVGAGI. Trimming shortened V by 5 bases and J by 4 bases, and 11 bases separated the two germline ends. The CDR3 length is 13 residues. In nucleotides, the CDR3 is TGTGCCAGCAGTCCCGGGTCCAGCACTGAAGCTTTCTTT. This translates into CASSPGSSTEAFF.

This chain links TRBV27 with TRBJ2-5, with D possibly matching TRBD2 (7 bases). Trimming took 6 bases from V and 2 from J, leaving 19 bases between them. Germline values: CDR1 MNHEY, CDR2 SMNVEV (reference sequence). The CDR3 runs 16 residues. The CDR3 DNA sequence: TGTGCCAGCAGCCGTTATGTCGGGGGGCAACAAGAGACCCAGTACTTC. This encodes CASSRYVGGQQETQYF.

The V and J genes are TRBV19 and TRBJ1-5; D gene ambiguous. Germline values: CDR1 LNHDA, CDR2 SQIVND (reference sequence). The length of the CDR3 is 14 residues. Trimming pared 2 bases from V and 3 bases from J, leaving 8 bases between. CDR3 sequence reads: CASSIPGYNQPQHF. In DNA, the CDR3 is TGTGCCAGTAGTATACCGGGATACAATCAGCCCCAGCATTTT.

The chain is built from TRBV11-3 and TRBJ2-1; D assignment may be TRBD1 or TRBD2 (5 bases each). Trimming cost V 4 bases and J 1 base, with 14 bases left between them. This CDR3 is built from 16 residues. Germline lookup yields CDR1 SGHNT and CDR2 YENEEA. This chain's CDR3 is CASSWGSGWSYNEQFF. Written as DNA, the CDR3 is TGTGCCAGCAGCTGGGGGTCGGGGTGGTCCTACAATGAGCAGTTCTTC.

The rearrangement uses TRBV21-1 and TRBJ1-5. TRBV21-1 is classified as a pseudogene. This CDR3 has 18 residues. The CDR3 nucleotides read TGTGCCAGCAGCAAAGTAGTGTTAGGACGGGCTTGCAATCAGCCCCAGCATTTT. Translated, it gives CASSKVVLGRACNQPQHF.

The rearrangement joins TRBV9 to TRBJ2-1, with D possibly being TRBD2 (5 bases). V lost 4 bases and J 8 bases, leaving 10 bases between the germline ends. The length of the CDR3 is 12 residues. Germline-derived CDR1 and CDR2 are SGDLS and YYNGEE. In DNA, the CDR3 is TGTGCCAGCAGCCTTCGGGGAGATGAGCAGTTCTTC. Translated, it gives CASSLRGDEQFF.

This chain joins TRBV19 and TRBJ1-1; D is unresolved. The CDR3 extends over 12 amino acids. Germline V gene sequence: CDR1 LNHDA, CDR2 SQIVND (reference sequence). V lost 7 bases and J lost 2, with 8 bases in between. Here the CDR3 reads CASISPNTEAFF. The CDR3 DNA sequence: TGTGCCAGTATTTCCCCTAACACTGAAGCTTTCTTT. The full variable domain, its missing parts supplied by reference TRBV19 and TRBJ1-1, is DGGITQSPKYLFRKEGQNVTLSCEQNLNHDAMYWYRQDPGQGLRLIYYSQIVNDFQKGDIAEGYSVSREKKESFPLTVTSAQKNPTAFYLCASISPNTEAFFGQGTRLTVV.

J is TRBJ2-7 and V is TRBV11-3; TRBD1 or TRBD2 may be the D gene (5 bases each). Germline CDR1 is SGHNT and CDR2 is YENEEA. Trimming shortened V by 5 bases and J by 6 bases, and 17 bases separated the two germline ends. The CDR3 consists of 14 residues. The CDR3 sequence is CASSLGTHGAEQYF. The CDR3, as DNA: TGTGCCAGCAGCCTAGGGACCCACGGAGCCGAGCAGTACTTC.

The J gene is TRBJ1-2, the V gene TRBV29-1, with 11 bases identical to TRBD1. V trimming: 0 bases; J trimming: 2 bases; junction bases outside the gene matches: 5. Germline V gene lookup returns CDR1 SQVTM and CDR2 ANQGSEA. The CDR3 is 16 residues long. CDR3 protein: CSVEDLRTGGNYGYTF. DNA of the CDR3: TGCAGCGTTGAAGATCTTAGGACAGGGGGCAACTATGGCTACACCTTC.

The chain has TRBV11-2 and TRBJ1-1, with a possible D match to TRBD1 (6 bases). Trimming removed 1 base from V and 6 bases from J, with 15 bases in between. Germline V gene data show CDR1 as SGHAT and CDR2 as FQNNGV. The CDR3 has 15 amino acids. This chain's CDR3 is CASSLGVRGGSEAFF. The CDR3 region has the DNA TGTGCCAGCAGCTTAGGGGTTAGGGGGGGATCTGAAGCTTTCTTT.

The CDR3 nucleotides are TGTGCCAGCAGTGCCTCGCTGCGGGGGCCCGGGGAGCTGTTTTTT. Amino acid sequence: CASSASLRGPGELFF. The chain couples TRBV6-4 to TRBJ2-2; a possible D gene is TRBD2 (7 bases). Trimming removed 4 bases at V and 6 bases at J, with 15 bases between. Germline CDR1 MRHNA, CDR2 SNTAGT. The CDR3 covers 15 residues.

J is TRBJ2-6 and V is TRBV27, with D uncertain. The CDR3 runs 17 residues. Trimming pared 5 bases from V and 0 bases from J, leaving 14 bases between. CDR1 and CDR2 (germline): MNHEY, SMNVEV (reference sequence). The CDR3 reads CASSPPFSGSGANVLTF. In nucleotides, the CDR3 is TGTGCCAGCAGTCCTCCCTTTTCGGGCTCTGGGGCCAACGTCCTGACTTTC.

The genes are TRBV9 and TRBJ2-2, with D maybe TRBD1 (5 bases). Per the germline V gene, CDR1 is SGDLS and CDR2 is YYNGEE. The CDR3 loop spans 15 amino acids. V shed 0 bases and J shed 5 bases, with 11 bases lying between them. CDR3 nucleotides: TGTGCCAGCAGCGTAGGGCAGGGTGGGACCGGGGAGCTGTTTTTT. This translates into CASSVGQGGTGELFF. The complete variable domain, with remaining parts taken from reference TRBV9 and TRBJ2-2, reads DSGVTQTPKHLITATGQRVTLRCSPRSGDLSVYWYQQSLDQGLQFLIQYYNGEERAKGNILERFSAQQFPDLHSELNLSSLELGDSALYFCASSVGQGGTGELFFGEGSRLTVL.

This sequence joins TRBV2 and TRBJ1-2, with 9 bases identical to TRBD1. The CDR3 has 16 amino acids. V gave up 1 base and J gave up 8 bases; unmatched junction bases: 11. Germline assignment: CDR1 SNHLY and CDR2 FYNNEI. CDR3 residues: CASSEEGQGFVQGYTF. CDR3 bases: TGTGCCAGCAGTGAAGAGGGACAGGGATTTGTACAAGGCTACACCTTC.

CDR3 amino acids: CASSQGVGLYSGNTIYF. DNA of the CDR3: TGTGCCAGCTCGCAGGGGGTGGGCCTCTACTCTGGAAACACCATATATTTT. V usage is TRBV18 and J usage is TRBJ1-3, with 7 positions matching TRBD1. With 6 bases clipped from V and 0 bases from J, the junction kept 11 bases outside the gene matches. The CDR3 length is 17 residues. Germline V CDR1 and CDR2: KGHSH, LQKENI. The full variable domain, rest sourced from reference TRBV18 and TRBJ1-3, is NAGVMQNPRHLVRRRGQEARLRCSPMKGHSHVYWYRQLPEEGLKFMVYLQKENIIDESGMPKERFSAEFPKEGPSILRIQQVVRGDSAAYFCASSQGVGLYSGNTIYFGEGSWLTVV.

The V gene is TRBV6-4, the J gene TRBJ2-1; D is ambiguous. Trimming took 4 bases from V and 1 from J, leaving 5 bases between them. CDR1 and CDR2 (germline): MRHNA, SNTAGT. CDR3 length: 13 amino acids. The CDR3 region is CASSAGSYNEQFF. The CDR3 DNA reads as TGTGCCAGCAGTGCTGGGTCCTACAATGAGCAGTTCTTC.